This is a list of T cell receptor beta chains from one sample in a study of blood T cells in healthy people across ages. TCRdb analysed the 5' RACE reads with MiXCR anew, one entry per CDR3 protein. In the table there are about 640,000 distinct CDR3 sequences, around 31% of which are singletons. Sequenced input: blood. The source of these receptors is a woman at least 80 years old in good health. Both conserved end residues are part of each CDR3. D genes are given only for firm matches. A clone size is listed for some rows: how often the clone was seen (once, few, many), or a class if it is expanded.

j_call clone_size v_call d_call cdr3_nt cdr3_aa
TRBJ2-3 many TRBV5-1 - TGCGCCAGCAGCTACCAGGGGGGGACCACAGATACGCAGTATTTT CASSYQGGTTDTQYF
TRBJ2-3 many TRBV13 - TGTGCCAGCTCCCTAGGGGGTTGGACAGATACGCAGTATTTT CASSLGGWTDTQYF
TRBJ1-5 few TRBV24-1 - TGTGCCACCAGTGAGGCCGGGACGGTGATTAATCAGCCCCAGCATTTT CATSEAGTVINQPQHF
TRBJ1-1 - TRBV5-1 - TGCGCCAGCAGCTTGGGGTCCGGGCTCACTGAAGCTTTCTTT CASSLGSGLTEAFF
TRBJ2-1 many TRBV7-8 TRBD2 TGTGCCAGCAGCTATAACCCCACCAGCGGGGGGTTCTCCTACAATGAGCAGTTCTTC CASSYNPTSGGFSYNEQFF
TRBJ1-5 many TRBV5-1 - TGCGCCAGCAGCCGGAACGGAGATCAGCCCCAGCATTTT CASSRNGDQPQHF
TRBJ2-7 - TRBV10-1 - TGCGCCAGCAGTGAGTCGATACAAGAATACGAGCAGTACTTC CASSESIQEYEQYF
TRBJ2-7 many TRBV6-6 TRBD1 TGTGCCAGCAGTATAACAGGGGGCTACGAGCAGTACTTC CASSITGGYEQYF
TRBJ2-3 many TRBV20-1 TRBD1 TGCAGTGCCCCTACAGGGGCAAACACGCAGTATTTT CSAPTGANTQYF
TRBJ1-2 - TRBV5-5 TRBD1 TGTGCCAGCAGCTACGGACAGGGGGTTTATGGCTACACCTTC CASSYGQGVYGYTF
TRBJ2-7 many TRBV18 - TGTGCCAGCTCCGTGGGTGTCCTGAACGAGCAGTACTTC CASSVGVLNEQYF
TRBJ1-3 - TRBV27 - TGTGCCAGCAGTTTCAGTTTCTCTGGAAACACCATATATTTT CASSFSFSGNTIYF
TRBJ1-2 few TRBV29-1 - TGCAGCGCAGAAGCGGGGAGCTATGGCTACACCTTC CSAEAGSYGYTF
TRBJ2-5 many TRBV24-1 TRBD2 TGTGCCACCAGTGACGCTAGCGGGGGGGCCTTGGAGACCCAGTACTTC CATSDASGGALETQYF
TRBJ2-7 many TRBV3-1 TRBD2 TGTGCCAGCAGCCCCCGGACTAGCGGGGGACTAACCTACGAGCAGTACTTC CASSPRTSGGLTYEQYF
TRBJ2-7 - TRBV30 - TGTGCCTGGAGTAAGAATAGAGGCTACGAGCAGTACTTC CAWSKNRGYEQYF
TRBJ1-1 many TRBV7-2 TRBD1 TGTGCCAGCAGCCCCAGGGGGTGGAGCACTGAAGCTTTCTTT CASSPRGWSTEAFF
TRBJ1-1 - TRBV25-1 - TGTGCCAGCAGGGGTATCAACACTGAAGCTTTCTTT CASRGINTEAFF
TRBJ2-3 - TRBV2 TRBD1 TGTGCCAGCAGCCCGGGACAGGGACCCTTGACAGGTACGCAGTATTTT CASSPGQGPLTGTQYF
TRBJ2-7 - TRBV29-1 - TGCAGCGTGAAGGGGACATTCCAAGAGACCAGGTACTTC CSVKGTFQETRYF
TRBJ2-5 few TRBV19 - TGTGCCAGTAGTATCGACAGGTTGGGCCAAGAGACCCAGTACTTC CASSIDRLGQETQYF
TRBJ2-7 many TRBV12-1 - TGTGCCAGCAGCCCGTTTCGGGACACCCTTCCCTACGAGCAGTACTTC CASSPFRDTLPYEQYF
TRBJ2-1 many TRBV20-1 TRBD2 TGCAGTGCTAGCGTCCTAGCGGGGGGAGACAATGAGCAGTTCTTC CSASVLAGGDNEQFF
TRBJ1-5 - TRBV28 - TGTGCCAGCAGTCCCCCCCATCAGCCCCAGCATTTT CASSPPHQPQHF
TRBJ2-1 - TRBV6-5 - TGTGCCAGCAGTTATAAGGGGTATGAGCAGTTCTTC CASSYKGYEQFF
TRBJ2-1 many TRBV5-6 TRBD2 TGTGCCAGCAGCCGGCGACTAGCGGGGGGATCTGAGCAGTTCTTC CASSRRLAGGSEQFF
TRBJ2-7 many TRBV7-6 - TGTGCCAGCAGCTTAGTCGACAGCGGCGCCACCGAGCAGTACTTC CASSLVDSGATEQYF
TRBJ2-1 many TRBV20-1 TRBD2 TGCAGTGCTAGACCAGGGACTAGCATCGGGAATGAGCAGTTCTTC CSARPGTSIGNEQFF
TRBJ1-2 - TRBV29-1 - TGCAGCGTTGATGGCCAGCCCTATGGCTGCACCTTC CSVDGQPYGCTF
TRBJ1-2 - TRBV4-2 TRBD1 TGTGCCAGCAGCCAGGCGACAGGGGGTGGCGACTATGGCTACACCTTC CASSQATGGGDYGYTF
TRBJ2-3 few TRBV7-2 - TGTGCCAGCAGCTTGACCGGGACTGCGTATTTT CASSLTGTAYF
TRBJ1-6 - TRBV9 TRBD1 TGTGCCAGCAGCGGCCGGGACAGGGTTTCACCCCTCCACTTT CASSGRDRVSPLHF
TRBJ2-5 few TRBV2 TRBD2 TGTGCCAGCCTAGTGGTCGTGAAACTAGCGGGGGGGCTCCAAGAGACCCAGTACTTC CASLVVVKLAGGLQETQYF
TRBJ1-1 - TRBV6-2/TRBV6-3 - TGTGCCAGCAGTCCCCCCCGCGGCCAAAGTGAAGCTTTCTTT CASSPPRGQSEAFF
TRBJ2-5 - TRBV15 - TGTGCCACCAGCGGATTCGAGGTGCTCGAGACCCAGTACTTC CATSGFEVLETQYF
TRBJ2-3 many TRBV3-1 - TGTGCCAGCAGCCAAGATCTGCAGAATACGCAGTATTTT CASSQDLQNTQYF
TRBJ2-1 few TRBV12-3/TRBV12-4 - TGTGCCAGCAGTTTAGGGTGGGGGAATAATGAGCAGTTCTTC CASSLGWGNNEQFF
TRBJ2-5 many TRBV11-2 TRBD2 TGTGCCAGCAGCCCCCGGACTAGCGGGCTCCAAGAGACCCAGTACTTC CASSPRTSGLQETQYF